The 2 T cell receptor beta chains given below trace back to one sample, sequenced in a study of blood T cell repertoires in COVID-19. Profiling relied on immunoSEQ multiplex PCR, and the TCRdb table lists in-frame clones only, not all of them. The sample comprises 250,000 to 300,000 clones, 84% of which are singletons, and approximately 4% rests with the top ten. The specimen sequenced was PBMCs or T cells enriched from blood (not recorded which). The receptors were sampled from a man aged 30 to 45 with acute COVID-19.

The chain carries TRBV5-4 and TRBJ1-2, with TRBD1 matching over 11 bases. J lost 0 bases, V lost 2 bases, and 6 bases had no gene match. The CDR3 is made up of 17 amino acids. The V gene's germline CDR1 is SGHNT and CDR2 YYREEE (reference sequence). The CDR3 spells CASSFRTGGAANYGYTF. The CDR3 nucleotides are TGTGCCAGCAGCTTCCGGACAGGGGGCGCGGCTAACTATGGCTACACCTTC. Together with reference TRBV5-4 and TRBJ1-2, the CDR3 gives the full variable domain: ETGVTQSPTHLIKTRGQQVTLRCSSQSGHNTVSWYQQALGQGPQFIFQYYREEENGRGNFPPRFSGLQFPNYSSELNVNALELDDSALYLCASSFRTGGAANYGYTFGSGTRLTVV.

The chain combines TRBV6-2 or TRBV6-3 with TRBJ1-3, with a tentative D call TRBD1 (5 bases). Trimming shortened V by 0 bases and J by 0 bases, and 12 bases separated the two germline ends. The CDR3 covers 17 residues. CDR1 is MNHEY and CDR2 is SVGEGT in the germline V gene. CDR3 nucleotides: TGTGCCAGCAGTTACTCGGGGCGGACCCTCTCTGGAAACACCATATATTTT. Translating gives CASSYSGRTLSGNTIYF.